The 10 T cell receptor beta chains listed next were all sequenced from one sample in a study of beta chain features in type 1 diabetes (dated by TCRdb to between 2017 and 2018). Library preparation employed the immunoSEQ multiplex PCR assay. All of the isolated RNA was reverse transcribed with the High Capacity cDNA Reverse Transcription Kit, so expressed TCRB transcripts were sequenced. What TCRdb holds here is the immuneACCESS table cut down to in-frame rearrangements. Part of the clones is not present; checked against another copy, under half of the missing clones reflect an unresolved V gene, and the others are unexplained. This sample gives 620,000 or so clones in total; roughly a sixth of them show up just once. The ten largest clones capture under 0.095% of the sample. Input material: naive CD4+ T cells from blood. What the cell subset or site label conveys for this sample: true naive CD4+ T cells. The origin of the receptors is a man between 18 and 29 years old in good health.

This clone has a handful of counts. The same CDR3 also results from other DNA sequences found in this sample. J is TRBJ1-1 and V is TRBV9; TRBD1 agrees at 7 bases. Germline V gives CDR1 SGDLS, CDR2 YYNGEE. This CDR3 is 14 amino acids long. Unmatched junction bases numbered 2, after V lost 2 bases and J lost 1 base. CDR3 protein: CASSVGQANTEAFF. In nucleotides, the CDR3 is TGTGCCAGCAGCGTTGGACAGGCGAACACTGAAGCTTTCTTT. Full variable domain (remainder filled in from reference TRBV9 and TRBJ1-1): DSGVTQTPKHLITATGQRVTLRCSPRSGDLSVYWYQQSLDQGLQFLIQYYNGEERAKGNILERFSAQQFPDLHSELNLSSLELGDSALYFCASSVGQANTEAFFGQGTRLTVV.

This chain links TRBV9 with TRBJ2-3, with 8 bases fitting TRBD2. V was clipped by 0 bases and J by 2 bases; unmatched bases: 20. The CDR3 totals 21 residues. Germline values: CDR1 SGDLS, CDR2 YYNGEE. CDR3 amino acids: CASSVGLYQPIAGRTTDTQYF. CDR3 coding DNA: TGTGCCAGCAGCGTAGGATTGTACCAACCCATAGCGGGGAGGACCACAGATACGCAGTATTTT.

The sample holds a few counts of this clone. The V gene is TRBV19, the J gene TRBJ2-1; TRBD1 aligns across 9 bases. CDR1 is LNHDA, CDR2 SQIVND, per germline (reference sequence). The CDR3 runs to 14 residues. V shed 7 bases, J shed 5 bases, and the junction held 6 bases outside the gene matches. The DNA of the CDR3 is TGTGCCAGTACCCAAGGGACAGGGAACAATGAGCAGTTCTTC. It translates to CASTQGTGNNEQFF.

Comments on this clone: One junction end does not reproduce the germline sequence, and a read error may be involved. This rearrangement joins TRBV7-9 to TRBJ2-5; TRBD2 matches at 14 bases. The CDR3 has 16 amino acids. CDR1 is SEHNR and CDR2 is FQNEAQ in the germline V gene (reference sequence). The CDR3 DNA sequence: TGTGCCAGCAGCCCACAGGGACTAGCGGGGGCAGAGACCCTGTACTTC. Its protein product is CASSPQGLAGAETLYF.

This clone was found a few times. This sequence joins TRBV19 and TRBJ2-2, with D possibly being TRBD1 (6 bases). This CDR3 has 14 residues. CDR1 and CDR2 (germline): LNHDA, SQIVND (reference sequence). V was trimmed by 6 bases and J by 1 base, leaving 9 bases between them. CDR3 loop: CASREQGNTGELFF. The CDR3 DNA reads TGTGCCAGTAGAGAACAGGGGAACACCGGGGAGCTGTTTTTT.

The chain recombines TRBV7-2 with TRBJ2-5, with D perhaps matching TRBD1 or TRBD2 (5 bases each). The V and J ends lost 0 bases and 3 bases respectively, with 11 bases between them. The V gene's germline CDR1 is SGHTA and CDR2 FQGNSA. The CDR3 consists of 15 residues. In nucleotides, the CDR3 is TGTGCCAGCAGCTTAGCGGGACGGATAAAAGAGACCCAGTACTTC. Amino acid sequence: CASSLAGRIKETQYF.

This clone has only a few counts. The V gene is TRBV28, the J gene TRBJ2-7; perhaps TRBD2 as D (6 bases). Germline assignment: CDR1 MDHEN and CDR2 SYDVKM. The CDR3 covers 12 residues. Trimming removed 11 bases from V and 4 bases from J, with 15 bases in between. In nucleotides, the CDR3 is TGTGCCGTAAGGCGGGGCAAGTACGAGCAGTACTTC. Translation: CAVRRGKYEQYF.

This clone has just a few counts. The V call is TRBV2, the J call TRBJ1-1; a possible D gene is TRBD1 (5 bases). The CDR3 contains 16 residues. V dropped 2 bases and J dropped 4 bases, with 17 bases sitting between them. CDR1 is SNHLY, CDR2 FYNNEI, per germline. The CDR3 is CASSETGVGTGTEAFF. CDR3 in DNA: TGTGCCAGCAGTGAAACCGGGGTCGGGACGGGCACTGAAGCTTTCTTT.

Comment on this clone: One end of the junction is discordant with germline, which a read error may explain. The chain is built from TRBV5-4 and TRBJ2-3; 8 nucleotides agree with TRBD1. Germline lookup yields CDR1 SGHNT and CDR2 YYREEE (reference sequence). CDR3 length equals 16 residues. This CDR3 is CASSREGPDRGTGQYF. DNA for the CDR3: TGCGCCAGCAGCCGGGAAGGGCCAGACCGGGGGACAGGGCAGTATTTT. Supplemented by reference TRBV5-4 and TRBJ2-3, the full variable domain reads ETGVTQSPTHLIKTRGQQVTLRCSSQSGHNTVSWYQQALGQGPQFIFQYYREEENGRGNFPPRFSGLQFPNYSSELNVNALELDDSALYLCASSREGPDRGTGQYFGPGTRLTVL.

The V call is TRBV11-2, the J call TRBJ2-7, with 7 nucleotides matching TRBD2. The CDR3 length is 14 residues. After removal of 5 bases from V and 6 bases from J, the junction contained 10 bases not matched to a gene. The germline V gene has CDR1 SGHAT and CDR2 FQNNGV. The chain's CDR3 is CASSPLRGGREQYF. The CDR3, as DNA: TGTGCCAGCAGCCCCTTAAGGGGAGGGCGCGAGCAGTACTTC.